The clone carrying this TCR beta chain occurred once. Assay: immunoSEQ multiplex PCR; the TCRdb copy retains only in-frame clones and omits some. This table has some 2.4 million clones, roughly 93% appearing once. These data originate in a study of shared clonotypes between healthy human individuals. Study as a whole: Per donor, CD8 memory used one plate, CD8 naive used two, CD4 memory used three and CD4 naive used three.

Trimming removed 0 bases at V and 8 bases at J, with 10 bases between. The CDR3 runs to 13 residues. Germline assignment: CDR1 SGHTA and CDR2 FQGTGA. The sample comprised naive CD4+ T cells from PBMCs. Specified subset: CD45RA+ positively selected. The sequence was collected from a man younger than 30 in good health. Some clones in this sample may be carry-over from other donors' samples. V and J are TRBV7-3 and TRBJ1-2; D is ambiguous. CDR3 protein: CASSLTFRGGYTF. Written as DNA, the CDR3 is TGTGCCAGCAGCTTAACGTTCAGAGGAGGCTACACCTTC. Full variable domain (missing parts from reference TRBV7-3 and TRBJ1-2): GAGVSQTPSNKVTEKGKYVELRCDPISGHTALYWYRQSLGQGPEFLIYFQGTGAADDSGLPNDRFFAVRPEGSVSTLKIQRTERGDSAVYLCASSLTFRGGYTFGSGTRLTVV.